The clone carrying this T cell receptor (beta chain) was detected once. These data belong to a study of blood T cell repertoires in COVID-19. Unmatched junction bases numbered 3, after V lost 5 bases and J lost 2 bases. Germline assignment: CDR1 SGHVS and CDR2 FQNEAQ. This CDR3 is 14 amino acids long. Authors' processing steps: Amplification with reference gene primers provided the estimates of nucleated cell counts. The table came from immunoSEQ multiplex PCR; TCRdb's copy has only in-frame clones and leaves some out. That table is the source of V, J and clone size, and D and trimming were worked out from the DNA. The sample lists 60,000 to 75,000 clones; around 83% were seen once.

V usage is TRBV7-8 and J usage is TRBJ1-3; TRBD1 aligns across 7 bases. The specimen sequenced was peripheral blood. This TCR was sampled from a woman older than 75 with active or convalescent COVID-19. This chain's CDR3 is CASSPGTAGNTIYF. CDR3 bases: TGTGCCAGCAGCCCTGGGACAGCTGGAAACACCATATATTTT.